These 4 T cell receptor beta chains were all obtained from the same sample, sequenced in a study of T cell responses to AZD1222 COVID-19 vaccine. Repertoires were generated with immunoSEQ multiplex PCR, while TCRdb's copy carries only in-frame clones and drops some. The sample includes approximately 79,000 clones, 88% of them seen just once. This material consisted of peripheral blood, taken on day 0 of AZD1222 vaccination. All receptors come from an adult in good health.

The chain has TRBV7-9 and TRBJ2-1, with D possibly matching TRBD1 (6 bases). Trimming removed 5 bases at V and 7 bases at J, with 15 bases between. This CDR3 contains 14 residues. Looked up from germline, CDR1 is SEHNR and CDR2 is FQNEAQ (reference sequence). In DNA form, the CDR3 reads TGTGCCAGCAGCCGCACCGGGACAACTAATGAGCAGTTCTTC. It is translated as CASSRTGTTNEQFF.

The V call is TRBV30, the J call TRBJ1-5; 8 bases agree with TRBD1. CDR3 length: 14 amino acids. V shed 2 bases and J 1 base; nucleotides not matched to a gene: 1. Germline CDR1 and CDR2: GTSNPN and SVGIG (reference sequence). The DNA of the CDR3 is TGTGCCTGGAGTAGGACAGGGAGCAATCAGCCCCAGCATTTT. Translated, it gives CAWSRTGSNQPQHF. The full variable domain, with the rest looked up from reference TRBV30 and TRBJ1-5, is SQTIHQWPATLVQPVGSPLSLECTVEGTSNPNLYWYRQAAGRGLQLLFYSVGIGQISSEVPQNLSASRPQDRQFILSSKKLLLSDSGFYLCAWSRTGSNQPQHFGDGTRLSIL.

The V call is TRBV2, the J call TRBJ2-3, with 13 bases that match TRBD2. Losses at the gene ends were 10 bases for V and 6 bases for J; bases not matched to a gene: 7. The germline V gene encodes CDR1 SNHLY and CDR2 FYNNEI. CDR3 size: 14 residues. CDR3: CATQLAGGLDTQYF. CDR3 DNA sequence: TGTGCCACACAACTAGCGGGAGGGCTCGATACGCAGTATTTT. Drawing the rest from reference TRBV2 and TRBJ2-3, the complete variable domain is EPEVTQTPSHQVTQMGQEVILRCVPISNHLYFYWYRQILGQKVEFLVSFYNNEISEKSEIFDDQFSVERPDGSNFTLKIRSTKLEDSAMYFCATQLAGGLDTQYFGPGTRLTVL.

In regard to this clone: Other DNA variants within this sample encode the same CDR3. The chain employs TRBV7-9 and TRBJ2-7, with D perhaps matching TRBD2 (5 bases). The germline V and J ends were trimmed by 2 bases and 2 bases, with 10 bases remaining between them. Germline-derived CDR1 and CDR2 are SEHNR and FQNEAQ (reference sequence). The CDR3 covers 14 residues. CDR3 nucleotide sequence: TGTGCCAGCAGCTTAAACGGGAAGCCCTACGAGCAGTACTTC. It yields the protein CASSLNGKPYEQYF.